What follows describes a single T cell receptor beta chain. No antigen is known for it. The sample belongs to a study of cytomegalovirus exposure and HLA in healthy donors. General study points: What a later analysis showed was that several of the most significant clusters appeared linked to common viral pathogens.

It was with 60 Vbeta and 13 Jbeta primers that the PCR ran. Clones were sequenced by immunoSEQ multiplex PCR, and TCRdb holds only the in-frame ones, with some missing. Of about 130,000 clones listed, roughly 78% were seen once; the top ten hold more than 4.5%. The CDR3 is 14 amino acids. V lost 2 bases, J lost 13 bases, and 10 bases stayed unmatched. Germline V CDR1 and CDR2: KGHSH, LQKENI. The rearrangement uses TRBV18 and TRBJ2-1; 8 positions match TRBD2. Sequenced sample: PBMCs. The TCR originated in a man aged 25-45 years in good health. CDR3 loop: CASSPSGAGVTQFF. In nucleotides, the CDR3 is TGTGCCAGCTCACCATCGGGAGCGGGAGTAACCCAGTTCTTC.